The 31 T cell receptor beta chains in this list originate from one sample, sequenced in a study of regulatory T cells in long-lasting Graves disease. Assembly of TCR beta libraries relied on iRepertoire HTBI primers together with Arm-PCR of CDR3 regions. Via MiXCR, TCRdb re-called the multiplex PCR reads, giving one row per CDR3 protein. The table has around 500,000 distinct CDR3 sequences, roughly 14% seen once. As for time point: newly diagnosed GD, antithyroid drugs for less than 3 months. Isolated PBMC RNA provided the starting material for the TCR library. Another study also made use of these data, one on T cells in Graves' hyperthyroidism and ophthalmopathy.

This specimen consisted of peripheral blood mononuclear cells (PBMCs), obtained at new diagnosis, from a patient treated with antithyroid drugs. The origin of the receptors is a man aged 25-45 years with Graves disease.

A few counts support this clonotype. The CDR3 here is CASSLRGLAGRNEQFF. Written as DNA, the CDR3 is TGTGCCAGCAGTTTAAGGGGGCTAGCGGGCCGCAATGAGCAGTTCTTC. The V gene is TRBV27, the J gene TRBJ2-1; D is perhaps TRBD2 (8 bases). V shed 2 bases and J shed 6 bases, with 17 bases lying between them. The germline CDR1 and CDR2 sequences are MNHEY and SMNVEV (reference sequence). The CDR3 is 16 amino acids.

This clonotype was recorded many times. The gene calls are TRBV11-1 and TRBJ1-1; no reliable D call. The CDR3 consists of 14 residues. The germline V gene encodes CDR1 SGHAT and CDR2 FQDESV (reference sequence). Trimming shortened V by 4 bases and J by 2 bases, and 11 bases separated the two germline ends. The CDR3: CASSSPSANTEAFF. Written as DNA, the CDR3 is TGTGCCAGCAGCTCCCCATCGGCAAACACTGAAGCTTTCTTT.

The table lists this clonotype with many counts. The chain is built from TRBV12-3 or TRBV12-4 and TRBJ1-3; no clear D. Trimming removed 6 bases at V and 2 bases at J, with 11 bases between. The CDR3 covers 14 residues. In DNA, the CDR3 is TGTGCCAGCAGCCCTAGGACGGCTGGAAACACCATATATTTT. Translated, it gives CASSPRTAGNTIYF.

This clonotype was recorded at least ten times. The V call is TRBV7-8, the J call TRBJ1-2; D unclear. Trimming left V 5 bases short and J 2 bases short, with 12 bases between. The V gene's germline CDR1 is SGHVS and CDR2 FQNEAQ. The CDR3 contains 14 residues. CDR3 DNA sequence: TGTGCCAGCAGCCCCCCCGAGAGAAACTATGGCTACACCTTC. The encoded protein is CASSPPERNYGYTF.

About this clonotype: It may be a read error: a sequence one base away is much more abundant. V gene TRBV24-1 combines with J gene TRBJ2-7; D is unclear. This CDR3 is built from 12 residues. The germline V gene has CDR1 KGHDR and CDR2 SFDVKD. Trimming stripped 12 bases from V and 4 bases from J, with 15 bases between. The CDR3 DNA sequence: TGTGCCTTGTGGAACCGTGGATACGAGCAGTACTTC. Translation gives CALWNRGYEQYF.

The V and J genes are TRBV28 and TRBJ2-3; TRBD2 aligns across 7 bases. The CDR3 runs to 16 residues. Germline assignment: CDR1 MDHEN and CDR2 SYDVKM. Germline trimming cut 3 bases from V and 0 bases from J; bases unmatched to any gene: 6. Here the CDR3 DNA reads TGTGCCAGCAGTTTTGGTAACGGGGGGAGCACAGATACGCAGTATTTT. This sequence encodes CASSFGNGGSTDTQYF.

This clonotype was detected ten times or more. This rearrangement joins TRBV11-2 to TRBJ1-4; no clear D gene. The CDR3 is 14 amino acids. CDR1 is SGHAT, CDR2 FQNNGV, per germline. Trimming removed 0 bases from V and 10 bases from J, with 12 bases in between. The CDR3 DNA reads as TGTGCCAGCAGCTTAGAGCATCGTTTAGGAAAACTGTTTTTT. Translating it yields CASSLEHRLGKLFF. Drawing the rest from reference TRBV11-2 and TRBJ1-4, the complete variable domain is EAGVAQSPRYKIIEKRQSVAFWCNPISGHATLYWYQQILGQGPKLLIQFQNNGVVDDSQLPKDRFSAERLKGVDSTLKIQPAKLEDSAVYLCASSLEHRLGKLFFGSGTQLSVL.

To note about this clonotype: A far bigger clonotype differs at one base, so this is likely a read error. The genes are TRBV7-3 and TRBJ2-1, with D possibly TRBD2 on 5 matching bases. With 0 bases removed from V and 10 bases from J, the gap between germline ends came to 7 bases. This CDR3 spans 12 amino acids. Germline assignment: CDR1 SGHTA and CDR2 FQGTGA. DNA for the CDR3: TGTGCCAGCAGCTTAACGGACTCCGAGCAGTTCTTC. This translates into CASSLTDSEQFF.

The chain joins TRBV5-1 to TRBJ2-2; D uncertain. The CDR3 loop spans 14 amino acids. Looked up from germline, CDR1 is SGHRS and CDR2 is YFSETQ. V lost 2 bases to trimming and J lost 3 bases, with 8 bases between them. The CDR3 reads CASSLFADTGELFF. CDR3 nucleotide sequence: TGCGCCAGCAGCTTATTCGCAGACACCGGGGAGCTGTTTTTT.

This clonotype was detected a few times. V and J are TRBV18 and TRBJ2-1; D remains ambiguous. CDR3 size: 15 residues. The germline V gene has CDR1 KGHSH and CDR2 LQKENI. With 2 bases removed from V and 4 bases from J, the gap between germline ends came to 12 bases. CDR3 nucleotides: TGTGCCAGCTCACCAGGGCCAAATCCGTACAATGAGCAGTTCTTC. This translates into CASSPGPNPYNEQFF.

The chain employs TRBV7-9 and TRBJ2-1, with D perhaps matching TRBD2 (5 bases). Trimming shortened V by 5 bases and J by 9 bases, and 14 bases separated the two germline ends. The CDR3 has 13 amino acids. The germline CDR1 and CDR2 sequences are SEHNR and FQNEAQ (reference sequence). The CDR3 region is CASSRGWVPEQFF. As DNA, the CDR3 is TGTGCCAGCAGCAGAGGGTGGGTTCCTGAGCAGTTCTTC.

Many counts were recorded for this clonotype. The CDR3 protein is CASSRGGELAGELFF. DNA for the CDR3: TGTGCCAGCAGTCGCGGCGGGGAGCTTGCCGGGGAGCTGTTTTTT. The J gene is TRBJ2-2, the V gene TRBV2; D is perhaps TRBD2 (6 bases). V lost 5 bases, J lost 6 bases, and 16 bases lay in between. The CDR3 runs to 15 residues. Germline CDR1 SNHLY, CDR2 FYNNEI.

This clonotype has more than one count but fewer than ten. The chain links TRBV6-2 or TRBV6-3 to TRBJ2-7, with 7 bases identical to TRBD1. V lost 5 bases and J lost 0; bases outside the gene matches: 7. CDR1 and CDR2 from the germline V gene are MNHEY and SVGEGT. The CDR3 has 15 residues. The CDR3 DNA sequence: TGTGCCAGCAGTCACCGGGACAGACTCTCCTACGAGCAGTACTTC. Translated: CASSHRDRLSYEQYF.

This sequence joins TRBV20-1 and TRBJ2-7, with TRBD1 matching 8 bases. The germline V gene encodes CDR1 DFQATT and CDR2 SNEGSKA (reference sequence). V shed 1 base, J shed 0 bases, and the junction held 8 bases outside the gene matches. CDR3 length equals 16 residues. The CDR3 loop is CSARGSRDRSSYEQYF. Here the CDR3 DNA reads TGCAGTGCTAGAGGTTCGCGGGACAGGAGCTCCTACGAGCAGTACTTC.

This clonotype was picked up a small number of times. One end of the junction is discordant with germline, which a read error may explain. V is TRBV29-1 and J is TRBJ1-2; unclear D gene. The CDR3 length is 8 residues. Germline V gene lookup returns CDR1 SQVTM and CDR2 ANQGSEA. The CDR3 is CSVVHRAF. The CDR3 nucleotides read TGCAGCGTTGTACACCGCGCCTTC. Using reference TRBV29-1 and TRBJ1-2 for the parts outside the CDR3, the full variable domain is SAVISQKPSRDICQRGTSLTIQCQVDSQVTMMFWYRQQPGQSLTLIATANQGSEATYESGFVIDKFPISRPNLTFSTLTVSNMSPEDSSIYLCSVVHRAFGSGTRLTVV.

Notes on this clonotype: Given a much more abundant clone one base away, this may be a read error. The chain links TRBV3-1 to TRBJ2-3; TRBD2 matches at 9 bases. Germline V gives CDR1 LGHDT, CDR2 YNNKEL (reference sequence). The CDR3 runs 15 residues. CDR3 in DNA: TGTGCCAACAGCCAAGTTAGCGGGAGCGCAGATACGCAGTATTTT. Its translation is CANSQVSGSADTQYF.

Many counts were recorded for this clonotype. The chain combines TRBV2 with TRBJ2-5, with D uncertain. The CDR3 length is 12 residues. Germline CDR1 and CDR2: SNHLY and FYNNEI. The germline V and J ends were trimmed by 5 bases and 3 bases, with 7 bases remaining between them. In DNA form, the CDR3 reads TGTGCCAGCAGTCGACTGGAAGAGACCCAGTACTTC. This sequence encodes CASSRLEETQYF.

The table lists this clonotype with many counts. CDR3 region: CASSYGGETEAFF. Written as DNA, the CDR3 is TGTGCCAGCAGTTACGGAGGGGAAACTGAAGCTTTCTTT. J is TRBJ1-1 and V is TRBV6-5; D possibly corresponds to TRBD1 (5 bases). With 2 bases removed from V and 5 bases from J, the gap between germline ends came to 9 bases. Germline V CDR1 and CDR2: MNHEY, SVGAGI. This CDR3 has 13 amino acids.

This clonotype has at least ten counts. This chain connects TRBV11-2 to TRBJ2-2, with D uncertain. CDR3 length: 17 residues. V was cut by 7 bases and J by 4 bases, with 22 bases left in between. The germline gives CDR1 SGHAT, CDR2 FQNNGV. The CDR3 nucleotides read TGTGCCAGCACCAAAATCCAGGCAGCCCCGGGCACCGGGGAGCTGTTTTTT. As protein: CASTKIQAAPGTGELFF.

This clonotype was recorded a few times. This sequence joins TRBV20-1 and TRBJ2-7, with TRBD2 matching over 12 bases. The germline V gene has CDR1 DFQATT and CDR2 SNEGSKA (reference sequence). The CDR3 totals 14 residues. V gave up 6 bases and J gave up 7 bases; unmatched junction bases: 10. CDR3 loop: CSATLAGGPIEQYF. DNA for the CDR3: TGCAGTGCCACGCTAGCGGGAGGGCCTATTGAGCAGTACTTC.

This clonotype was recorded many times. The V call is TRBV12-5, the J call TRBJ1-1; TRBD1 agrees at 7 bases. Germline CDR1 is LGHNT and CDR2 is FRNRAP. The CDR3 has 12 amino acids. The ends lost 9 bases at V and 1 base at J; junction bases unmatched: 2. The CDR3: CARGTANTEAFF. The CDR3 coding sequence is TGTGCTAGGGGGACAGCGAACACTGAAGCTTTCTTT.

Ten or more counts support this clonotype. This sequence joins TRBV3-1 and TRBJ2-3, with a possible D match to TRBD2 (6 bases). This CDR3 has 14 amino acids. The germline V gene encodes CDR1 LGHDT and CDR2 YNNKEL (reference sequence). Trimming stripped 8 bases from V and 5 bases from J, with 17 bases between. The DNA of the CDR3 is TGTGCCAGCGGGGTACTAGCCAGTGGAGATACGCAGTATTTT. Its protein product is CASGVLASGDTQYF.

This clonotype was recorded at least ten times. CDR3: CSARDRRRDSTDTQYF. Here the CDR3 DNA reads TGCAGTGCTAGAGATCGTCGCAGGGATTCAACAGATACGCAGTATTTT. This rearrangement joins TRBV20-1 to TRBJ2-3, with D possibly TRBD1 on 5 matching bases. Germline V gene sequence: CDR1 DFQATT, CDR2 SNEGSKA (reference sequence). The CDR3 sequence is 16 residues long. Trimming cost V 0 bases and J 3 bases, with 16 bases left between them.

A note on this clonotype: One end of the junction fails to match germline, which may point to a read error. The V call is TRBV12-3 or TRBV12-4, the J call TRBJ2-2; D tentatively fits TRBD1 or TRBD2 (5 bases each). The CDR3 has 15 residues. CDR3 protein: CASSSPGRNTGELSF. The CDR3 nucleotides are TGTGCCAGCAGTTCCCCGGGACGGAACACCGGGGAGCTGTCTTTT.

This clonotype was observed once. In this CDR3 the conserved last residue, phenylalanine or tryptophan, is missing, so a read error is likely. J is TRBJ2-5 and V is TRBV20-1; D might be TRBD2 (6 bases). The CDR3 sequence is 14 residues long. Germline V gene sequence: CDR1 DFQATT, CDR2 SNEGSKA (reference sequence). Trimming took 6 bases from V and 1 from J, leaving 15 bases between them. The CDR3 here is CSAKSGTAQETQYS. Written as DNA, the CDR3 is TGCAGTGCAAAATCAGGGACTGCCCAAGAGACCCAGTACTCC.

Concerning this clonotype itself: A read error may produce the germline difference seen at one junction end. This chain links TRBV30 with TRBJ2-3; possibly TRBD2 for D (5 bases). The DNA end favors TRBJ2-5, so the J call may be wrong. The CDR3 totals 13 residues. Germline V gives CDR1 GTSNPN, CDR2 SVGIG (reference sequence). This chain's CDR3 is CARRGRYRATQYF. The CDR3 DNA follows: TGTGCCCGGAGAGGGAGATACCGGGCGACCCAGTACTTC.

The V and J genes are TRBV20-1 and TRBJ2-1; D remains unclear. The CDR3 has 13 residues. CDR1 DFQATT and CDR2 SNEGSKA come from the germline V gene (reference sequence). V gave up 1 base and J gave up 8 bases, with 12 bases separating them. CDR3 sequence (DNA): TGCAGTGCTAGAGCGGACCCGGGCCATGAGCAGTTCTTC. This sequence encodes CSARADPGHEQFF.

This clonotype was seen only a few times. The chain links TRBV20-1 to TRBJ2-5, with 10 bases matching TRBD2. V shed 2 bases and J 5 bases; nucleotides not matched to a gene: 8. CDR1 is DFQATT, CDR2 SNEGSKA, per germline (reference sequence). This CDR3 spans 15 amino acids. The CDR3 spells CSARSLAGVRETQYF. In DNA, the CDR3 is TGCAGTGCTAGATCTCTAGCGGGAGTTCGGGAGACCCAGTACTTC.

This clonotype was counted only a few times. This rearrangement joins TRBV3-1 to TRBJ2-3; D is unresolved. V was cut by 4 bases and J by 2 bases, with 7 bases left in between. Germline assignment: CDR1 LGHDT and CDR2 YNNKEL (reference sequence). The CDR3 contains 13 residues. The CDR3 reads CASSRAHTDTQYF. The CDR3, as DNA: TGTGCCAGCAGCCGAGCCCACACAGATACGCAGTATTTT.

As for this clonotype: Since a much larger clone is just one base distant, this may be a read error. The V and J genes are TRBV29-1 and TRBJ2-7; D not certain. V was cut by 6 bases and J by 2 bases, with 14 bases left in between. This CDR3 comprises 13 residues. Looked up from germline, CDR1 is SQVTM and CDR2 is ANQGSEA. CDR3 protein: CSVRRLSPYEQYF. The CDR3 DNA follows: TGCAGCGTACGACGGCTGAGCCCCTACGAGCAGTACTTC.

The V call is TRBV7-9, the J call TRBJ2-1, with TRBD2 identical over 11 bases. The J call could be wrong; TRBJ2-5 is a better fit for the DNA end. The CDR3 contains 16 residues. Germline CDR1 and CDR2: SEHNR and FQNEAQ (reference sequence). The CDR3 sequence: CASHRGIAGGPETQYF. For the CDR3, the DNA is TGTGCCAGCCACCGGGGTATAGCGGGAGGGCCAGAGACCCAGTACTTC.